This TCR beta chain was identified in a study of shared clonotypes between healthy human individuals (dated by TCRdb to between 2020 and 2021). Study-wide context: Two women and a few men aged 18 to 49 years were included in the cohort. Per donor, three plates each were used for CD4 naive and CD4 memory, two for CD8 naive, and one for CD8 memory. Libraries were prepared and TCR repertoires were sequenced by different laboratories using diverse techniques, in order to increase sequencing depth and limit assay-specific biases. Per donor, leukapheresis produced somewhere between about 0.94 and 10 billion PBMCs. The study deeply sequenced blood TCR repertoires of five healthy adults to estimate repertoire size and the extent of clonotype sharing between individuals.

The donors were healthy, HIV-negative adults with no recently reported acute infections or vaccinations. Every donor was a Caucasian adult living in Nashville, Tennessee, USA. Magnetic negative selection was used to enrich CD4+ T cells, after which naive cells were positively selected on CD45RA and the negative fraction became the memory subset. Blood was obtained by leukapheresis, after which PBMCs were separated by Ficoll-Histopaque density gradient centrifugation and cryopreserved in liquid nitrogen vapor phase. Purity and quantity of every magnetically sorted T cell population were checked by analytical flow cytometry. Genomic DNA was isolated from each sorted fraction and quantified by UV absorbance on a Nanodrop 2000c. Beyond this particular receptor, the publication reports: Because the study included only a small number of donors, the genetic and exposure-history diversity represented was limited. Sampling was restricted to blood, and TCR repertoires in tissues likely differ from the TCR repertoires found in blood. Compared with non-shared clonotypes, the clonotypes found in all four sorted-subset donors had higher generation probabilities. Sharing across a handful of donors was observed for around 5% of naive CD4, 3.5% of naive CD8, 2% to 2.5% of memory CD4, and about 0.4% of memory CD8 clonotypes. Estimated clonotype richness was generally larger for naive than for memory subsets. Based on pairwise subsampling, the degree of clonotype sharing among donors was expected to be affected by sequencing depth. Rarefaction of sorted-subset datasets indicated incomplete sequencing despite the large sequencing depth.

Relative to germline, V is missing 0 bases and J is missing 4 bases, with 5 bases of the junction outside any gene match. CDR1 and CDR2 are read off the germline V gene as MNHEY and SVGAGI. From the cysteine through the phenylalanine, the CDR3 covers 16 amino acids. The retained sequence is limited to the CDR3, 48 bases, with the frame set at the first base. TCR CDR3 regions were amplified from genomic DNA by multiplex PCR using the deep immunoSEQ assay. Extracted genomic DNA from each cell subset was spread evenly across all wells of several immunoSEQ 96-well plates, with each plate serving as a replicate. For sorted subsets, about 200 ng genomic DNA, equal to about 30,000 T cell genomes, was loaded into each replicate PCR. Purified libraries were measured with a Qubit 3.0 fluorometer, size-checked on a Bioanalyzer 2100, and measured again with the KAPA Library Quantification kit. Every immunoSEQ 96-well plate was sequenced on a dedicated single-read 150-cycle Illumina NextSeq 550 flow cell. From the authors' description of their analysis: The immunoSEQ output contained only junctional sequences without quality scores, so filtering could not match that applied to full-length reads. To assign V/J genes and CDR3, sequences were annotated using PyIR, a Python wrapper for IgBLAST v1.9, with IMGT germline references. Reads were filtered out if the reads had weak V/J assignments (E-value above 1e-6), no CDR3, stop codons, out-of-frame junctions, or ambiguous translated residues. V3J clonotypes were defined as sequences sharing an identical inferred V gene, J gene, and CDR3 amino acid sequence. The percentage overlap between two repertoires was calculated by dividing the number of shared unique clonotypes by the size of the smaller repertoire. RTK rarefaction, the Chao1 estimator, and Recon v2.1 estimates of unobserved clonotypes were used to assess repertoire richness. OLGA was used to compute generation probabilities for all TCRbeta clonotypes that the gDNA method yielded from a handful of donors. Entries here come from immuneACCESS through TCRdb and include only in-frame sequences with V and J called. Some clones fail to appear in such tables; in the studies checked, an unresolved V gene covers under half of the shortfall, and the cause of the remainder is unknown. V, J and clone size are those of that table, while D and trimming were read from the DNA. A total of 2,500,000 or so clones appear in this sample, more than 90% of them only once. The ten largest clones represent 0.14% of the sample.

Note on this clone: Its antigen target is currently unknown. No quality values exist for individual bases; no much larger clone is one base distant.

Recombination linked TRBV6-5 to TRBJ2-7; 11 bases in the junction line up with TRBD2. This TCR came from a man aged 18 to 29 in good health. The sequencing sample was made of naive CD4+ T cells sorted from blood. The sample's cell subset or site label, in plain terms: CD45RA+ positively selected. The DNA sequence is TGTGCCAGCAGTTACTCGACTAGCGGGAAGGGGTACGAGCAGTACTTC. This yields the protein CASSYSTSGKGYEQYF.